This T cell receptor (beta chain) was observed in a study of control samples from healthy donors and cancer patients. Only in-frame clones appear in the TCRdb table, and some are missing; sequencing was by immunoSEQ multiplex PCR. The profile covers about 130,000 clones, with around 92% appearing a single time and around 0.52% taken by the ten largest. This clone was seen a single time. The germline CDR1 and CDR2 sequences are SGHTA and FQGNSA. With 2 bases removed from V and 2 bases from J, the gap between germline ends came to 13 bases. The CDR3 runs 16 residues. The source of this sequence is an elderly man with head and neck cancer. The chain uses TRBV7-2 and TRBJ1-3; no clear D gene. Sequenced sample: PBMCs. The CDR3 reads CASSLSSLGTGNTIYF. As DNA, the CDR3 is TGTGCCAGCAGCTTATCCTCGTTGGGAACTGGAAACACCATATATTTT. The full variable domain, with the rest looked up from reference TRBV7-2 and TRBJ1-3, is GAGVSQSPSNKVTEKGKDVELRCDPISGHTALYWYRQSLGQGLEFLIYFQGNSAPDKSGLPSDRFSAERTGGSVSTLTIQRTQQEDSAVYLCASSLSSLGTGNTIYFGEGSWLTVV.